These T cell receptor beta chains were read from a single sample in a study of T cells after yellow fever vaccination. TCRdb independently ran MiXCR on the 5' RACE reads; one entry per CDR3 protein. In the table there are nearly 300,000 distinct CDR3 sequences, around 10% of which are singletons. The specimen comprised CD4+ T cells sorted from PBMCs, sampled 5 days after the yellow fever booster vaccination. These receptors were taken from a young man who received the YFV17D yellow fever vaccine. The conserved cysteine and the conserved F or W are not part of the CDR3 here.

J	V	CDR3
TRBJ1-1	TRBV6-2/TRBV6-3	ASSRQGRTEAF
TRBJ2-3	TRBV20-1	SAPAAPGTDTQY
TRBJ1-2	TRBV7-3	ASSQDREQGYT
TRBJ2-1	TRBV7-2	ASSLWTSGGNNEQF
TRBJ1-5	TRBV2	ASSVIVGPQH
TRBJ2-3	TRBV19	ASTRRYTDTQY
TRBJ2-7	TRBV12-3/TRBV12-4	ASSPYDPSNEQY
TRBJ2-5	TRBV15	ATSRLGTEETQY
TRBJ2-3	TRBV7-3	ASSLFGREDTQY
TRBJ1-4	TRBV12-3/TRBV12-4	ASSPGDRPGIKLF
TRBJ1-5	TRBV4-1	ASSPQDRDQPQH
TRBJ2-1	TRBV12-3/TRBV12-4	ASSFYGGPYNEQF
TRBJ1-1	TRBV24-1	ATRSDRPPLFNTEAF
TRBJ2-3	TRBV11-2	ASSRQAGTGADTQY
TRBJ1-4	TRBV7-2	ASSLEGAINEKLF
TRBJ2-2	TRBV4-2	ASSQDRAGVAGELF
TRBJ1-2	TRBV18	ASSGLYGYT
TRBJ2-1	TRBV20-1	SARHDNEQF
TRBJ1-4	TRBV6-6	ASSKTQGYGGEKLF
TRBJ2-7	TRBV13	ASSSIPREEFYEQY
TRBJ1-1	TRBV29-1	SAKQGRTEAF
TRBJ1-5	TRBV12-3/TRBV12-4	ASRTSTGVSNQPQH
TRBJ2-5	TRBV5-1	ASSLIQPEQETQY
TRBJ2-1	TRBV6-8	AQRHLPYNEQF
TRBJ1-3	TRBV10-3	AISELGTASGNTIY
TRBJ2-6	TRBV10-3	AIRFDGLEGANVLT
TRBJ2-5	TRBV7-9	ASSSQEVPWGETQY
TRBJ1-1	TRBV5-1	ASSLGPSNTEAF
TRBJ2-5	TRBV7-9	ASTISTADVTQY
TRBJ2-3	TRBV10-3	AIESTTGGGAPDTQY
TRBJ1-2	TRBV5-1	ASSSGQHYGYT
TRBJ2-2	TRBV20-1	SARDQDSGGELF
TRBJ1-2	TRBV7-9	ASNPVGQLEKDGYT
TRBJ2-2	TRBV10-2	ASSLGQLTGELF
TRBJ1-3	TRBV29-1	SVAPRGQGLHGNTIY
TRBJ2-3	TRBV5-1	ASRSGDGDTQY
TRBJ2-5	TRBV7-2	ASSLGLAGGIETQY
TRBJ2-1	TRBV7-2	ASSLGQGHNEQF
TRBJ1-5	TRBV4-3	ASSQYQGGNQPQH
TRBJ2-5	TRBV20-1	SAGGRGNQETQY